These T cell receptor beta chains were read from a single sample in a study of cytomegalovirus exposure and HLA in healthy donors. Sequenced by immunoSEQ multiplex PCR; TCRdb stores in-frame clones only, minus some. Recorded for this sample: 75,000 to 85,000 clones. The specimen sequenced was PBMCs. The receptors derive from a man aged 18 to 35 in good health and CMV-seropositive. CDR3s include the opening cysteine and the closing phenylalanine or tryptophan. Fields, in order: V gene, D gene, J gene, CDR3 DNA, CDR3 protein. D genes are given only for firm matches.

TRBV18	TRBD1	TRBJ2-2	TGTGCCAGCTCATCCGACAGGGCTGGGGAGCTGTTTTTT	CASSSDRAGELFF
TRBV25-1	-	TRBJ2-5	TGTGCCAGCAGTGAGGGCAGGGGAAGGAGGGAGACCCAGTACTTC	CASSEGRGRRETQYF
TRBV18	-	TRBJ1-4	TGTGCCAGCTCACCAGACAGACAGGCAGTAACTAATGAAAAACTGTTTTTT	CASSPDRQAVTNEKLFF
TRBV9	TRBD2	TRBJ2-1	TGTGCCAGCAGCGGACCGAAGGGGCCCGGGACTAGCGGGAGGGCCATCTATGAGCAGTTCTTC	CASSGPKGPGTSGRAIYEQFF
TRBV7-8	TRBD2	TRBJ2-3	TGTGCCAGCAGCTTAGGAAGCGGGAGTATCTCAGATACGCAGTATTTT	CASSLGSGSISDTQYF
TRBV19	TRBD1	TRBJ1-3	TGTGCCAGTACGAAGGGGGCATATGGAAACACCATATATTTT	CASTKGAYGNTIYF
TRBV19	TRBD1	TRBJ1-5	TGTGCCAGTAGTAAAACCGGGACAGGGCGGTGGGGAAGCAATCAGCCCCAGCATTTT	CASSKTGTGRWGSNQPQHF
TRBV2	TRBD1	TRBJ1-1	TGTGCCAGCAGTCCCCACAGGGGGATGAACACTGAAGCTTTCTTT	CASSPHRGMNTEAFF
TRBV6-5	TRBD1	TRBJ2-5	TGTGCCAGCAGTCCCCGGACAGGAGCAAAAGAGACCCAGTACTTC	CASSPRTGAKETQYF
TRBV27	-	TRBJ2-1	TGTGCCAGCAGTATGGGGCTTGGGGAGCAGTTCTTC	CASSMGLGEQFF
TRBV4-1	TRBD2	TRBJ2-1	TGCGCCAGCAGCCAAGGCTGGAGCGGGAGTAAGGCTGAGCAGTTCTTC	CASSQGWSGSKAEQFF
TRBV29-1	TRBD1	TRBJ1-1	TGCAGCGCCCCCGGGACAGGGAACACTGAAGCTTTCTTT	CSAPGTGNTEAFF
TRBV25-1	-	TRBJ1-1	TGTGCCAGCAGTGATCGAGGATCACAACGAGGCTTAAAAGCTTTCTTT	CASSDRGSQRGLKAFF
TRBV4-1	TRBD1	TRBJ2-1	TGCGCCAGCAGCCAGTGGACAGGGACGGACAATGAGCAGTTCTTC	CASSQWTGTDNEQFF
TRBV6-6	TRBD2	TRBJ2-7	TGTGCCAGCAGTACCGGGACTAAAACCTACGAGCAGTACTTC	CASSTGTKTYEQYF
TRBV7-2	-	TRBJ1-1	TGTGCCAGCAGCTTAGTGGGAGGAGCTTTCTTT	CASSLVGGAFF
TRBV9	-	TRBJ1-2	TGTGCCAGCAGCGCGGTCCTGGGGGGGCGTTTGTATGGTTACACCTTC	CASSAVLGGRLYGYTF
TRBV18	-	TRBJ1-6	TGTGCCAGCTCACCCCCCGGGACAAACTCCTATAATTCACCCCTCCACTTT	CASSPPGTNSYNSPLHF
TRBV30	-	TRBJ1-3	TGTGCCTGGAAAATAGGGGGGGGGACCGTCTCTGGAAACACCATATATTTT	CAWKIGGGTVSGNTIYF
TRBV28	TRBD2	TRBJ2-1	TGTGCCAGCAGCTCCCTGAGCGGGAGAAGTGAGCAGTTCTTC	CASSSLSGRSEQFF
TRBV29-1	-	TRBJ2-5	TGCAGCGTTGATGGGACAAGAGAAATATTCCAAGAGACCCAGTACTTC	CSVDGTREIFQETQYF
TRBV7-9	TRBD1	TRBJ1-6	TGTGCCAGCAGCTCAGGGGGCATTTCACCCCTCCACTTT	CASSSGGISPLHF
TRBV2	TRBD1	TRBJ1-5	TGTGCCAGCAGATCGGACAGGGGGCCCAATCAGCCCCAGCATTTT	CASRSDRGPNQPQHF
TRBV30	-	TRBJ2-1	TGTAGTTCGGGGTCCTACAATGAGCAGTTCTTC	CSSGSYNEQFF
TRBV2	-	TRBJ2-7	TGTGCCAGCAGTGAGGCATTTGAGCAGTACTTC	CASSEAFEQYF
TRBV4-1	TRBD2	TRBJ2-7	TGCGCCAGCAGCCTGGGACTAGCGGGAGACGAGCAGTACTTC	CASSLGLAGDEQYF